This T cell receptor beta chain was captured by sequencing in a study of T cell responses to AZD1222 COVID-19 vaccine. Notes on the study in general: Vaccination with two AZD1222 doses was followed by a rise in Spike-specific TCR breadth and depth.

This clone appeared a few times. Its antigen is undetermined. TCRdb keeps only in-frame clones here, not all; method: immunoSEQ multiplex PCR. The sample holds 140,000 or so clones, about 89% seen once. The V gene lost 6 bases and the J gene lost 5 bases, with 23 bases spanning the gap. In germline, CDR1 is MDHEN, CDR2 SYDVKM. The CDR3 sequence is 16 residues long. The chain recombines TRBV28 with TRBJ2-7; the D is unclear. This sequence was found in an adult in good health. The specimen comprised peripheral blood, sampled on day 0 of AZD1222 vaccination. DNA of the CDR3: TGTGCCAGCAGATCGGCCGCGGCCAGTAATAGGAACGAGCAGTACTTC. This gives the protein CASRSAAASNRNEQYF.